This TCR beta chain emerged from a study of blood T cell repertoires in COVID-19. This CDR3 has 15 amino acids. The germline V gene has CDR1 MNHNS and CDR2 SASEGT. J lost 2 bases, V lost 4 bases, and 4 bases had no gene match. Assay: immunoSEQ multiplex PCR; the TCRdb copy retains only in-frame clones and omits some. The sample lists around 200,000 clones, about nine tenths occurring once. This TCR derives from a man aged 30 to 45 with acute or convalescent COVID-19. The V call is TRBV6-1, the J call TRBJ2-3; TRBD1 agrees at 9 bases. The specimen sequenced was peripheral blood. This CDR3 reads CASSGGQGITDTQYF. CDR3 sequence (DNA): TGTGCCAGCAGTGGGGGACAGGGCATCACAGATACGCAGTATTTT.